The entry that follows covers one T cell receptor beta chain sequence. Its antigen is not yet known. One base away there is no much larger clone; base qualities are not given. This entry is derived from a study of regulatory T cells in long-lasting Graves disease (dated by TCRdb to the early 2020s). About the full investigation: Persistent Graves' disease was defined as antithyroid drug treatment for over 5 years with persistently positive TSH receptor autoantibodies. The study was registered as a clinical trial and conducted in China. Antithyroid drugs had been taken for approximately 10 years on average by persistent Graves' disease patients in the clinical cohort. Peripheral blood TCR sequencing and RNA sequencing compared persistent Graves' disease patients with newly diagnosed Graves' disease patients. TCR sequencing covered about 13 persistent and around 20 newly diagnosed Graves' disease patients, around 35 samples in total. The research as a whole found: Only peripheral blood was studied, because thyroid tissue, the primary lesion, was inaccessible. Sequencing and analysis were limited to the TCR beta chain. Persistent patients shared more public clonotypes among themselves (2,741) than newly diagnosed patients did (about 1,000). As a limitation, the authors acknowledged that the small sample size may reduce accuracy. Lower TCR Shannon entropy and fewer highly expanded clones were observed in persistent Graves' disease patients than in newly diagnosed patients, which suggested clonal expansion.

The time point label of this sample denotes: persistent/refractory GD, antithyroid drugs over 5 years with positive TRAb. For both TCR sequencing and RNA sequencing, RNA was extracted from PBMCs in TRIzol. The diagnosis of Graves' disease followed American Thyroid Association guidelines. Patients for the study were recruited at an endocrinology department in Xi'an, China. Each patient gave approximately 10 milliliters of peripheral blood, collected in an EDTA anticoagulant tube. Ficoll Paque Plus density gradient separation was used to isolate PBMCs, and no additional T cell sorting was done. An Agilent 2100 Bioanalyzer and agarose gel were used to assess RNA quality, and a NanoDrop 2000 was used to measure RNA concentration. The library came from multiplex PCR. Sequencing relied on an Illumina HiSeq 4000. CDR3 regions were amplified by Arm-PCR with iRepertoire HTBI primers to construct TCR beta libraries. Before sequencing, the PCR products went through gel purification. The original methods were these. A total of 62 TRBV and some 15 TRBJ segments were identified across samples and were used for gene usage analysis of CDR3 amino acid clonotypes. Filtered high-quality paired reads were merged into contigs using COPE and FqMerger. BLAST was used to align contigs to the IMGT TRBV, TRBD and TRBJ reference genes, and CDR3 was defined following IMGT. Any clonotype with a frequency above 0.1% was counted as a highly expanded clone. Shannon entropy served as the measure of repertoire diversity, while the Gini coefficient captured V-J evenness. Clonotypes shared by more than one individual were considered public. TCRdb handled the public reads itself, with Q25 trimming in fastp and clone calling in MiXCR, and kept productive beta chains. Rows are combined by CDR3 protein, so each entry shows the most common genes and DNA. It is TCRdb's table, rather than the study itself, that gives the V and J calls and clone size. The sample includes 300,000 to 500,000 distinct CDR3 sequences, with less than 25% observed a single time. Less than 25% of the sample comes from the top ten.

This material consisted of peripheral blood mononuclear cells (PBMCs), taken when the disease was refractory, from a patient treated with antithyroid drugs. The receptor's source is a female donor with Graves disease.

The nucleotides read TGTGCCAGCAGCTTACAGAGCGAAAGCTCCTACGAGCAGTACTTC. This gives the protein CASSLQSESSYEQYF. The chain links TRBV7-9 with TRBJ2-7; no D gene can be assigned with confidence. The CDR3 contains 15 residues, cysteine and phenylalanine counted. This entry keeps only the CDR3 DNA: 45 bases, framed from base 1. Based on the germline V gene (reference sequence), the CDR1 and CDR2 sequences are SEHNR and FQNEAQ. V loses 2 bases, J loses 0 bases, and the germline ends lie 11 bases apart.